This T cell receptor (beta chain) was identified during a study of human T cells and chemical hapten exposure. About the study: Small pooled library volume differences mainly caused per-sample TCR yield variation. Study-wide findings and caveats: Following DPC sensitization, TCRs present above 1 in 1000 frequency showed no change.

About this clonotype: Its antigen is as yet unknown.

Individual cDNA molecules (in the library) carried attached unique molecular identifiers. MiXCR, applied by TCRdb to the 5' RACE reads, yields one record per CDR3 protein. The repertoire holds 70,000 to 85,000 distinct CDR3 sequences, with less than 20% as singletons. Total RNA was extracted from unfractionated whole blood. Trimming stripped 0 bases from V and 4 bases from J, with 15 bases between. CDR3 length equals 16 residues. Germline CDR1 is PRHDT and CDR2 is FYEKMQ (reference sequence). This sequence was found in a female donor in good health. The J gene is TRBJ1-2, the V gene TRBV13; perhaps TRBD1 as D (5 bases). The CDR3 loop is CASSLGRLDNPYGYTF. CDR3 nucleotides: TGTGCCAGCAGCTTAGGCCGACTGGACAACCCCTATGGCTACACCTTC.